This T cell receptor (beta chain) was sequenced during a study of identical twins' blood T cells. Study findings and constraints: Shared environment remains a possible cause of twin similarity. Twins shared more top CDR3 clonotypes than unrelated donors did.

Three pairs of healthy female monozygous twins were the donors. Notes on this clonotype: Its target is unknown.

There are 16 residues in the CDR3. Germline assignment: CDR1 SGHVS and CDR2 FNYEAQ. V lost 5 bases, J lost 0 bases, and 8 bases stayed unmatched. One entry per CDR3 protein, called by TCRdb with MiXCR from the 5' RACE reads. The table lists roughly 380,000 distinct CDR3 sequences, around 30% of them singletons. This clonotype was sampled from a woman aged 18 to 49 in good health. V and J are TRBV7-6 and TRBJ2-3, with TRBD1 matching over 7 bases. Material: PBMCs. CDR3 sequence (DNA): TGTGCCAGCAGCCAATTCGGGACAGCAAGCACAGATACGCAGTATTTT. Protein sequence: CASSQFGTASTDTQYF.